The T cell receptor beta chain described here comes from a study of vaccination effects on CD4 cells after COVID-19. Germline CDR1 and CDR2: LGHDT and YNNKEL (reference sequence). J gave up 5 bases and V 4 bases, and 11 bases lay outside the gene matches. This CDR3 has 17 residues. ViraFEST used viral peptide pools to expand antigen-specific CD4+ T cells before sequencing. Culturing for approximately 10 days preceded CD4+ T cell isolation. The participants, recipients of two vaccine doses, got either BNT162b2 or mRNA-1273. In regard to this clone: The antigen is unknown.

The method was immunoSEQ multiplex PCR; TCRdb's version includes in-frame clones alone and lacks a portion of them. The data contain under 85,000 clones, over 75% of them singletons. The origin of this receptor is a human donor who received a COVID-19 vaccine. The starting material was CD4+ T cells from PBMCs cultured with HCoV-OC43 spike peptides, obtained after COVID-19 vaccination. Indicated subset: HCoV-OC43 spike overlapping peptide pool stimulation. The chain uses TRBV3-1 (or the pseudogene TRBV3-2) and TRBJ1-1, with 12 positions matching TRBD1. Here the CDR3 reads CASSLPGTGGAGTEAFF. CDR3 DNA sequence: TGTGCCAGCAGCCTCCCAGGGACAGGGGGCGCGGGGACTGAAGCTTTCTTT.